Each of the 32 T cell receptor beta chains below was sequenced from the same sample in a study of T-cell memory formation after mild COVID-19. One entry per CDR3 protein, called by TCRdb with MiXCR from the 5' RACE reads. The data show just under 350,000 distinct CDR3 sequences, approximately 13% seen once. Sequenced input: PBMCs or a T cell subset sorted from them (not recorded which). The receptors were gathered from a man in his late teens or twenties who had mild COVID-19 (a few samples of this study predate the infection). Cell type and time point are not known.

The chain is built from TRBV6-1 and TRBJ2-3; a possible D gene is TRBD1 (5 bases). Trimming left V 2 bases short and J 6 bases short, with 18 bases between. Germline loops: CDR1 MNHNS, CDR2 SASEGT. CDR3 length equals 16 residues. The CDR3 loop is CASSETQGRITDTQYF. As DNA, the CDR3 is TGTGCCAGCAGTGAAACCCAGGGCAGAATTACGGATACGCAGTATTTT.

The chain joins TRBV7-2 to TRBJ2-1, with a tentative D call TRBD2 (5 bases). Germline V gene sequence: CDR1 SGHTA, CDR2 FQGNSA. V was cut by 2 bases and J by 5 bases, with 10 bases left in between. The CDR3 has 14 residues. CDR3 amino acids: CASSLIGVNNEQFF. DNA for the CDR3: TGTGCCAGCAGCTTAATCGGGGTTAACAATGAGCAGTTCTTC.

This chain joins TRBV11-2 and TRBJ2-5; perhaps TRBD1 as D (6 bases). The length of the CDR3 is 15 residues. Between the trimmed V and J ends, which lost 4 bases and 5 bases, there was a span of 17 bases. Per germline, CDR1 SGHAT and CDR2 FQNNGV. The DNA for the CDR3 is TGTGCCAGCAGCTGGGCAGGGGAAGGGGTGGAGACCCAGTACTTC. Residues: CASSWAGEGVETQYF.

The rearrangement links TRBV20-1 to TRBJ1-1; 7 bases map to TRBD1. CDR1 and CDR2 from the germline V gene are DFQATT and SNEGSKA (reference sequence). The CDR3 totals 12 residues. With 6 bases clipped from V and 8 bases from J, the junction kept 9 bases outside the gene matches. CDR3 DNA: TGCAGTGCCAGGGACAGCAAATCAGAAGCTTTCTTT. Residues: CSARDSKSEAFF.

This clonotype was recorded many times. This rearrangement joins TRBV6-5 to TRBJ2-3; D not resolved. The CDR3 is made up of 15 amino acids. Germline lookup yields CDR1 MNHEY and CDR2 SVGAGI. Trimming took off 5 bases at V and 3 bases at J, with 15 bases between the two ends. Here the CDR3 DNA reads TGTGCCAGCAGTAGTAAAGGCCTTGCGACAGATACGCAGTATTTT. Its translation: CASSSKGLATDTQYF.

The chain links TRBV9 to TRBJ2-5; a weak D match, TRBD2 (6 bases). The CDR3 totals 16 residues. Germline lookup yields CDR1 SGDLS and CDR2 YYNGEE. V gave up 0 bases and J gave up 5 bases, with 17 bases separating them. The CDR3 bases are TGTGCCAGCAGCGTAGAGGTGATGGGGGGTCGCGAGACCCAGTACTTC. Amino acids: CASSVEVMGGRETQYF.

The rearrangement uses TRBV30 and TRBJ2-5; 8 bases line up with TRBD1. The CDR3 is 15 residues long. J gave up 1 base and V 1 base, and 5 bases lay outside the gene matches. Germline V CDR1 and CDR2: GTSNPN, SVGIG (reference sequence). DNA of the CDR3: TGTGCCTGGAGTGCAGGGGGCGCGGCCCAAGAGACCCAGTACTTC. This translates into CAWSAGGAAQETQYF.

The rearrangement links TRBV18 to TRBJ2-7, with a weak D call TRBD1 (5 bases). Germline CDR1 KGHSH, CDR2 LQKENI. Trimming removed 2 bases from V and 4 bases from J, with 12 bases in between. The CDR3 length is 14 residues. CDR3 in amino acids: CASSPRQGRYEQYV. In nucleotides, the CDR3 is TGTGCCAGCTCACCAAGGCAGGGAAGATACGAGCAGTACGTC.

The genes are TRBV6-5 and TRBJ1-1; no firm D call. CDR3 length: 14 amino acids. Trimming pared 0 bases from V and 10 bases from J, leaving 15 bases between. Germline V gene sequence: CDR1 MNHEY, CDR2 SVGAGI. CDR3 residues: CASSYSETLLGAFF. CDR3 nucleotides: TGTGCCAGCAGTTACTCGGAGACGCTACTAGGAGCTTTCTTT.

This clonotype was observed at least ten times. This sequence joins TRBV6-6 and TRBJ1-1, with D tentatively TRBD1 (5 bases). Trimming removed 8 bases at V and 5 bases at J, with 12 bases between. The V gene's germline CDR1 is MNHNY and CDR2 SVGAGI (reference sequence). The CDR3 is 12 amino acids. CDR3: CASATGGTEAFF. The CDR3 bases are TGTGCCAGCGCCACCGGGGGGACTGAAGCTTTCTTT.

This clonotype was picked up a small number of times. The gene calls are TRBV7-8 and TRBJ2-3; 8 nucleotides match TRBD1. The germline V gene has CDR1 SGHVS and CDR2 FQNEAQ. J gave up 2 bases and V 4 bases, and 5 bases lay outside the gene matches. This CDR3 region has 15 residues. Here the CDR3 DNA reads TGTGCCAGCAGCTCACAGGGGGGTACCACAGATACGCAGTATTTT. As protein: CASSSQGGTTDTQYF. The whole variable domain, remainder taken from reference TRBV7-8 and TRBJ2-3, is GAGVSQSPRYKVAKRGQDVALRCDPISGHVSLFWYQQALGQGPEFLTYFQNEAQLDKSGLPSDRFFAERPEGSVSTLKIQRTQQEDSAVYLCASSSQGGTTDTQYFGPGTRLTVL.

The J gene is TRBJ2-3, the V gene TRBV7-9, with D possibly TRBD1 on 5 matching bases. CDR3 length: 11 residues. Trimming stripped 6 bases from V and 7 bases from J, with 8 bases between. Germline V gene data show CDR1 as SEHNR and CDR2 as FQNEAQ (reference sequence). The DNA of the CDR3 is TGTGCCAGCAGGACAGCTAATACGCAGTATTTT. It yields the protein CASRTANTQYF.

The DNA for the CDR3 is TGTGCCAGCAGCCCAGCCTCGAACCCGCGAAGCACAGATACGCAGTATTTT. This sequence encodes CASSPASNPRSTDTQYF. The V gene is TRBV7-9, the J gene TRBJ2-3; D is unresolved. The V gene lost 5 bases and the J gene lost 0 bases, with 18 bases spanning the gap. Germline V gene data show CDR1 as SEHNR and CDR2 as FQNEAQ (reference sequence). The CDR3 contains 17 residues. Supplemented by reference TRBV7-9 and TRBJ2-3, the full variable domain reads DTGVSQNPRHKITKRGQNVTFRCDPISEHNRLYWYRQTLGQGPEFLTYFQNEAQLEKSRLLSDRFSAERPKGSFSTLEIQRTEQGDSAMYLCASSPASNPRSTDTQYFGPGTRLTVL.

Only a few counts were recorded for this clonotype. This chain links TRBV28 with TRBJ1-2, with D perhaps matching TRBD1 (6 bases). V gave up 6 bases and J gave up 4 bases, with 12 bases separating them. Per germline, CDR1 MDHEN and CDR2 SYDVKM. The CDR3 extends over 13 amino acids. Here the CDR3 reads CASRDGQFYGYTF. DNA for the CDR3: TGTGCCAGCAGGGACGGACAGTTCTATGGCTACACCTTC.

This chain connects TRBV6-6 to TRBJ2-5; 9 nucleotides agree with TRBD2. The CDR3 has 15 amino acids. V lost 3 bases and J lost 1; bases outside the gene matches: 3. CDR1 and CDR2 from the germline V gene are MNHNY and SVGAGI (reference sequence). The chain's CDR3 is CASSYPTSGQETQYF. In DNA form, the CDR3 reads TGTGCCAGCAGTTATCCGACTAGCGGCCAAGAGACCCAGTACTTC.

This clonotype was seen only a few times. CDR3 sequence: CATSASVGGELFF. CDR3 sequence (DNA): TGTGCCACCAGTGCCTCGGTTGGCGGGGAGCTGTTTTTT. This chain uses TRBV24-1 with TRBJ2-2; D gene ambiguous. Between the trimmed V and J ends, which lost 5 bases and 7 bases, there was a span of 10 bases. Germline V gene lookup returns CDR1 KGHDR and CDR2 SFDVKD. The CDR3 loop spans 13 amino acids.

This clonotype was observed a few times. The V and J genes are TRBV2 and TRBJ2-2; D is unresolved. The germline V gene encodes CDR1 SNHLY and CDR2 FYNNEI. The V gene lost 5 bases and the J gene lost 0 bases, with 7 bases spanning the gap. This CDR3 spans 14 amino acids. The CDR3: CASSFYTNTGELFF. Written as DNA, the CDR3 is TGTGCCAGCAGTTTCTACACGAACACCGGGGAGCTGTTTTTT.

The chain combines TRBV12-3 or TRBV12-4 with TRBJ2-7, with D uncertain. The CDR3 contains 12 residues. V shed 3 bases and J shed 6 bases, with 9 bases lying between them. The CDR3 reads CASSLSHGEQYV. Written as DNA, the CDR3 is TGTGCCAGCAGTTTGTCCCACGGCGAGCAGTACGTC.

This clonotype was seen a few times. The J gene is TRBJ2-1, the V gene TRBV7-8; 12 positions match TRBD2. V shed 5 bases and J 9 bases; nucleotides not matched to a gene: 14. Germline V gives CDR1 SGHVS, CDR2 FQNEAQ. CDR3 size: 17 residues. The CDR3 DNA sequence: TGTGCCAGCAGCCATCCAACCCTAGCGGGGGGGCTTAGTGAGCAGTTCTTC. Translation: CASSHPTLAGGLSEQFF.

V and J are TRBV7-3 and TRBJ2-1, with 16 bases that match TRBD2. The CDR3 extends over 20 amino acids. V lost 5 bases and J lost 1; bases outside the gene matches: 11. CDR1 is SGHTA, CDR2 FQGTGA, per germline. The DNA of the CDR3 is TGTGCCAGCAGCCAGATAGGGACTAGCGGGGGGGCCGGATCCTACAATGAGCAGTTCTTC. This encodes CASSQIGTSGGAGSYNEQFF.

In its sample, this clonotype was seen a few times. J is TRBJ2-6 and V is TRBV7-3; no clear D. The germline V gene has CDR1 SGHTA and CDR2 FQGTGA. V lost 5 bases to trimming and J lost 5 bases, with 16 bases between them. CDR3 length: 16 residues. The CDR3 sequence is CASSPEPLVRANVLTF. As DNA, the CDR3 is TGTGCCAGCAGCCCAGAACCCCTGGTGAGGGCCAACGTCCTGACTTTC.

V usage is TRBV12-3 or TRBV12-4 and J usage is TRBJ1-2; D unclear. With 3 bases removed from V and 4 bases from J, the gap between germline ends came to 12 bases. The CDR3 runs to 14 residues. The CDR3 sequence: CASSFAVEVYGYTF. Here the CDR3 DNA reads TGTGCCAGCAGTTTCGCGGTAGAGGTCTATGGCTACACCTTC.

Ten or more counts support this clonotype. The chain couples TRBV5-6 to TRBJ2-3; D call uncertain. The germline V gene has CDR1 SGHDT and CDR2 YYEEEE. V was trimmed by 2 bases and J by 3 bases, leaving 16 bases between them. CDR3 length equals 16 residues. The CDR3 sequence: CASSFRVSIRTDTQYF. Written as DNA, the CDR3 is TGTGCCAGCAGCTTTCGGGTCTCGATAAGAACAGATACGCAGTATTTT.

The chain is built from TRBV7-8 and TRBJ2-7; no reliable D call. Trimming shortened V by 2 bases and J by 2 bases, and 10 bases separated the two germline ends. Germline CDR1 and CDR2: SGHVS and FQNEAQ. This CDR3 contains 14 residues. CDR3 DNA: TGTGCCAGCAGCTTAAGGGCCAAACCCTACGAGCAGTACTTC. Residues: CASSLRAKPYEQYF.

There are a few counts of this clonotype. V and J are TRBV5-1 and TRBJ1-2, with D hard to call. CDR1 and CDR2 from the germline V gene are SGHRS and YFSETQ. The CDR3 is 12 amino acids. V was clipped by 3 bases and J by 6 bases, with 9 bases between them. CDR3 region: CASSSEGDGYTF. CDR3 coding DNA: TGCGCCAGCAGCTCGGAGGGAGATGGCTACACCTTC.

This clonotype was seen ten or more times. This chain connects TRBV9 to TRBJ2-6; D may be TRBD2 (5 bases). This CDR3 is built from 17 residues. V lost 0 bases, J lost 0 bases, and 10 bases lay in between. Germline V lookup: CDR1 SGDLS, CDR2 YYNGEE. Here the CDR3 reads CASSVVPGYSGANVLTF. The CDR3 DNA reads TGTGCCAGCAGCGTAGTCCCGGGGTACTCTGGGGCCAACGTCCTGACTTTC. Full variable domain (remainder filled in from reference TRBV9 and TRBJ2-6): DSGVTQTPKHLITATGQRVTLRCSPRSGDLSVYWYQQSLDQGLQFLIQYYNGEERAKGNILERFSAQQFPDLHSELNLSSLELGDSALYFCASSVVPGYSGANVLTFGAGSRLTVL.

This clonotype turned up a few times. The chain has TRBV20-1 and TRBJ2-1; 14 nucleotides agree with TRBD2. V was pared by 5 bases and J by 4 bases, with 7 bases of the junction left unmatched. Germline CDR1 and CDR2: DFQATT and SNEGSKA (reference sequence). The CDR3 contains 16 residues. The CDR3 is CSAHPGLAGAYNEQFF. CDR3 DNA sequence: TGCAGTGCTCATCCGGGACTAGCGGGGGCTTACAATGAGCAGTTCTTC.

CDR3: CASSFPGGGSETQYF. Here the CDR3 DNA reads TGTGCCAGCAGTTTTCCCGGAGGTGGAAGCGAGACCCAGTACTTC. This chain joins TRBV12-3 or TRBV12-4 and TRBJ2-5; the D gene is possibly TRBD2 (5 bases). Trimming took off 3 bases at V and 5 bases at J, with 16 bases between the two ends. The CDR3 loop spans 15 amino acids.

This clonotype was counted between two and nine times. V usage is TRBV14 and J usage is TRBJ2-1, with 10 positions matching TRBD2. Germline-derived CDR1 and CDR2 are SGHDN and FVKESK. CDR3 length equals 14 residues. V dropped 4 bases and J dropped 10; count of bases not matched to a gene: 7. The CDR3 DNA sequence: TGTGCCAGCAGCCGAGCGGGGGGGTCTCGAGAGCAGTTCTTC. Its translation: CASSRAGGSREQFF. Drawing the rest from reference TRBV14 and TRBJ2-1, the complete variable domain is EAGVTQFPSHSVIEKGQTVTLRCDPISGHDNLYWYRRVMGKEIKFLLHFVKESKQDESGMPNNRFLAERTGGTYSTLKVQPAELEDSGVYFCASSRAGGSREQFFGPGTRLTVL.

This clonotype has just a few counts. The chain joins TRBV27 to TRBJ2-6; 8 bases match TRBD2. Germline assignment: CDR1 MNHEY and CDR2 SMNVEV (reference sequence). The CDR3 spans 18 residues. V lost 10 bases, J lost 0 bases, and 14 bases stayed unmatched. CDR3 nucleotide sequence: TGTGCCACCCGGGGGTATGCGGGGGGCGCCTCTGGGGCCAACGTCCTGACTTTC. It yields the protein CATRGYAGGASGANVLTF.

J is TRBJ2-7 and V is TRBV20-1; 9 positions agree with TRBD2. V dropped 1 base and J dropped 7; count of bases not matched to a gene: 8. The germline gives CDR1 DFQATT, CDR2 SNEGSKA (reference sequence). This CDR3 region has 14 residues. This CDR3 is CSARVVAGVGEQYF. CDR3 coding DNA: TGCAGTGCTAGAGTGGTAGCGGGAGTGGGAGAGCAGTACTTC.

The J gene is TRBJ2-1, the V gene TRBV11-2; 9 bases agree with TRBD2. Trimming removed 4 bases from V and 6 bases from J; junction bases left unmatched: 7. Germline-derived CDR1 and CDR2 are SGHAT and FQNNGV. The CDR3 loop spans 15 amino acids. The CDR3 DNA reads TGTGCCAGCAGCTCACTAGCGGGCCAGCGCAATGAGCAGTTCTTC. It yields the protein CASSSLAGQRNEQFF.